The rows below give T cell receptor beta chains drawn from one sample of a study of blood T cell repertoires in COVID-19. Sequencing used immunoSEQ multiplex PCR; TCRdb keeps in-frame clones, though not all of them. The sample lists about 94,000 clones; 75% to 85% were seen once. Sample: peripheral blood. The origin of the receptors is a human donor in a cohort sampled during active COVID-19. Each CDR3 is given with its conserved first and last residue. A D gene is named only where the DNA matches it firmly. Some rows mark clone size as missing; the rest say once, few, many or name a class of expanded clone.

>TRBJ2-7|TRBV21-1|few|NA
TGTGCCAGCAGCGGGTGTGGGGGACAGGGGGCGAGGGAGCAGTACTTC
CASSGCGGQGAREQYF
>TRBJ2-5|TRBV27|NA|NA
TGTGCCAGCAGTTTCGGCGGGGCCCTGGGGGAGACCCAGTACTTC
CASSFGGALGETQYF
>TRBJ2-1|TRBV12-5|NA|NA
TGTGCTAGTGGTTTGGTACTAGGTGAGCAGTTCTTC
CASGLVLGEQFF
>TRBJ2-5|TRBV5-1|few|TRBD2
TGCGCCAGCAGCTTGGGCTGGGGAGGGGAGACCCAGTACTTC
CASSLGWGGETQYF
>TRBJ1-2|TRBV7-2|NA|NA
TGTGCCAGCAGCTTAGGGGGCCTGGCTTTTGGCTACACCTTC
CASSLGGLAFGYTF
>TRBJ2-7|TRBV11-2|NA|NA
TGTGCCAGCAGCTCCGACGCAGGGGTGACTCACGAGCAGTACTTC
CASSSDAGVTHEQYF
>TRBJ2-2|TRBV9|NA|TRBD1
TGTGCCAGCAGCATCCGACAGGGCGACACCGGGGAGCTGTTTTTT
CASSIRQGDTGELFF
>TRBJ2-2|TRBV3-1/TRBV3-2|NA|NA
TGTGCCAGCAGCCTACCGCGGCAGTCGAGCACCGGGGAGCTGTTTTTT
CASSLPRQSSTGELFF
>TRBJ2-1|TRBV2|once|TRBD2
TGTGCCAGCGGGGGACTAGGTAACTACAATGAGCAGTTCTTC
CASGGLGNYNEQFF
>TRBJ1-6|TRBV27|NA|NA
TGTGCCAGCAGTCCCCCTAGGTATCGGAATTCACCCCTCCACTTT
CASSPPRYRNSPLHF
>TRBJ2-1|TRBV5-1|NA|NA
TGCGCCAGCAGCGGGGGGGCGGGCTACTCCTACAATGAGCAGTTCTTC
CASSGGAGYSYNEQFF
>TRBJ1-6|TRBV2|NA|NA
TGTGCCAGCAGGCCGGTGGGGGGGGTCGGTTCACCCCTCCACTTT
CASRPVGGVGSPLHF
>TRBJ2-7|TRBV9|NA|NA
TGTGCCAGCAGCGTAGCTCCGGCGGATACCTACGAGCAGTACTTC
CASSVAPADTYEQYF
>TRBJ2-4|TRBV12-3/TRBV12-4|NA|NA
TGTGCCAGCAGTTCAGGGGGGTCGGACATTCAGTACTTC
CASSSGGSDIQYF
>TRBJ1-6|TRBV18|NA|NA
TGTGCCAGCTCACCTTTTGACAGCCGGGGGACTTCACCCCTCCACTTT
CASSPFDSRGTSPLHF
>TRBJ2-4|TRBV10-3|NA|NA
TGTGCCATCAGTGTAGGGACACGAGAAGCCAAAAACATTCAGTACTTC
CAISVGTREAKNIQYF
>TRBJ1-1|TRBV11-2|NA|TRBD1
TGTGCCAGCAGCTTGGGGACAGGGGGGAACACTGAAGCTTTCTTT
CASSLGTGGNTEAFF
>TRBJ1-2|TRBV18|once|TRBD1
TGTGCCAGCTCACCACGGATAACGGACAGGGCGAATGGCTACACCTTC
CASSPRITDRANGYTF
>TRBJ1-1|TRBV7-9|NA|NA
TGTGCCAGCAGGGGCAAGAACACTGAAGCTTTCTTT
CASRGKNTEAFF
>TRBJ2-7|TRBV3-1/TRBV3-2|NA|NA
TGTGCCAGCAGCCAAGGGGGGGATTTCCTCTACGAGCAGTACTTC
CASSQGGDFLYEQYF
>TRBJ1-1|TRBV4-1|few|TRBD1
TGCGCCAGCAGCCGGGGACAGTTGAACACTGAAGCTTTCTTT
CASSRGQLNTEAFF
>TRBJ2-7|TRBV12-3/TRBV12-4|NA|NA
TGTGCCAGCAGTTTTCGGCAGGCCTACGAGCAGTACTTC
CASSFRQAYEQYF
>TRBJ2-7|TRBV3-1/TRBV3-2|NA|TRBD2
TGTGCCAGCAGCCAAGACAGCGGGAATAGACGTGAGCAGTACTTC
CASSQDSGNRREQYF
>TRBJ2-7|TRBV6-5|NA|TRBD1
TGTGCCAGCACCGCCAGGACAGGGGTCTACGAGCAGTACTTC
CASTARTGVYEQYF
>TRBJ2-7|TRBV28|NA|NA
TGTGCCAGCACCATTTCCGGAACAGGGTCCCTCCGCGAGCAGTACTTC
CASTISGTGSLREQYF
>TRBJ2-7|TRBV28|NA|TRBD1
TGTGCCAGCAGCCTGGACAGGGGGAGGGCCGAGCAGTACTTC
CASSLDRGRAEQYF
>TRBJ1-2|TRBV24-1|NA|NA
TGTGCCACCAGTGATTTCAGGGGTGGCTACACCTTC
CATSDFRGGYTF